The 26 T cell receptor beta chains listed next were all sequenced from one sample in a study of T cell responses to AZD1222 COVID-19 vaccine. Clones were read by immunoSEQ multiplex PCR, and TCRdb kept only the in-frame ones, dropping some. Of about 120,000 clones in the sample, 70% to 90% were seen once. This material consisted of peripheral blood, taken 28 days after the second AZD1222 dose. These receptors originate from an adult who received the AZD1222 COVID-19 vaccine.

V is TRBV12-1 and J is TRBJ2-2. TRBV12-1 is classified as a pseudogene. The CDR3 covers 17 residues. The CDR3 reads CASSFFPQGRNTGELFF. The CDR3 region has the DNA TGTGCCAGCAGCTTTTTCCCCCAAGGCAGGAACACCGGGGAGCTGTTTTTT.

This chain joins TRBV27 and TRBJ2-2; the match to TRBD2 covers 16 bases. The CDR3 is 18 amino acids. V dropped 6 bases and J dropped 5; count of bases not matched to a gene: 9. Germline lookup yields CDR1 MNHEY and CDR2 SMNVEV (reference sequence). The CDR3 here is CASRPPLGLAGGTGELFF. Written as DNA, the CDR3 is TGTGCCAGCAGACCCCCCTTGGGACTAGCGGGAGGGACCGGGGAGCTGTTTTTT.

This clone came up a few times. The CDR3 loop is CASSIALNVGNEQYF. The CDR3 nucleotides are TGTGCCAGTAGTATAGCCCTAAATGTGGGTAACGAGCAGTACTTC. The chain is built from TRBV19 and TRBJ2-7; no clear D gene. The CDR3 extends over 15 amino acids. In germline, CDR1 is LNHDA, CDR2 SQIVND (reference sequence). Between the trimmed V and J ends, which lost 1 base and 5 bases, there was a span of 15 bases.

V is TRBV5-1 and J is TRBJ2-7, with D perhaps matching TRBD1 (6 bases). CDR1 is SGHRS, CDR2 YFSETQ, per germline. The CDR3 covers 14 residues. V lost 0 bases to trimming and J lost 3 bases, with 10 bases between them. In DNA form, the CDR3 reads TGCGCCAGCAGCTTGGGACAGGTGAGCTACGAGCAGTACTTC. It encodes CASSLGQVSYEQYF.

This clone was observed a single time. The CDR3 spells CASSPRPGSNTGELFF. The CDR3 DNA reads as TGTGCCAGCAGCCCCCGGCCGGGATCGAACACCGGGGAGCTGTTTTTT. V and J are TRBV7-9 and TRBJ2-2; perhaps TRBD2 as D (5 bases). The CDR3 extends over 16 amino acids. V dropped 5 bases and J dropped 0 bases, with 13 bases sitting between them. Germline V gene data show CDR1 as SEHNR and CDR2 as FQNEAQ (reference sequence).

V gene TRBV28 combines with J gene TRBJ2-5; 11 bases match TRBD2. Trimming removed 6 bases from V and 7 bases from J; junction bases left unmatched: 7. The CDR3 runs to 14 residues. Germline CDR1 and CDR2: MDHEN and SYDVKM. The CDR3 DNA reads TGTGCCAGCAGCTATAGCGGGAGGGCCGGGACCCAGTACTTC. Protein product: CASSYSGRAGTQYF.

The chain carries TRBV18 and TRBJ1-2; D is uncertain. Germline V gene sequence: CDR1 KGHSH, CDR2 LQKENI. The CDR3 consists of 12 residues. Trimming removed 3 bases from V and 8 bases from J, with 10 bases in between. The CDR3 here is CASSPYERGYTF. CDR3 coding DNA: TGTGCCAGCTCACCCTATGAAAGAGGCTACACCTTC.

This chain joins TRBV19 and TRBJ2-1; 11 bases agree with TRBD2. The CDR3 loop spans 16 amino acids. V was clipped by 1 base and J by 7 bases; unmatched bases: 6. Germline CDR1 reads LNHDA; CDR2 reads SQIVND (reference sequence). CDR3 nucleotides: TGTGCCAGTAGTATAGTTAGCGGGGGGGCCGGGAATGAGCAGTTCTTC. Its translation is CASSIVSGGAGNEQFF.

V usage is TRBV2 and J usage is TRBJ1-2; D is unclear. CDR3 length equals 13 residues. Germline lookup yields CDR1 SNHLY and CDR2 FYNNEI. V lost 1 base and J lost 2, with 5 bases in between. CDR3 sequence reads: CASSEVGNYGYTF. The CDR3 nucleotides are TGTGCCAGCAGTGAAGTCGGCAACTATGGCTACACCTTC.

This chain joins TRBV5-6 and TRBJ2-1, with D unclear. Germline values: CDR1 SGHDT, CDR2 YYEEEE. The CDR3 runs 13 residues. Trimming cost V 4 bases and J 5 bases, with 10 bases left between them. The CDR3 region is CASSPTIDNEQFF. The DNA of the CDR3 is TGTGCCAGCAGCCCGACGATAGACAATGAGCAGTTCTTC.

The chain carries TRBV7-6 and TRBJ2-2; TRBD1 agrees at 8 bases. V was clipped by 3 bases and J by 0 bases; unmatched bases: 18. Per the germline V gene, CDR1 is SGHVS and CDR2 is FNYEAQ. This CDR3 comprises 21 residues. The CDR3 loop is CASSFNRGTRAVEANTGELFF. The CDR3 nucleotides read TGTGCCAGCAGCTTCAACAGGGGGACCAGGGCTGTGGAGGCGAACACCGGGGAGCTGTTTTTT. Drawing the rest from reference TRBV7-6 and TRBJ2-2, the complete variable domain is GAGVSQSPRYKVTKRGQDVALRCDPISGHVSLYWYRQALGQGPEFLTYFNYEAQQDKSGLPNDRFSAERPEGSISTLTIQRTEQRDSAMYRCASSFNRGTRAVEANTGELFFGEGSRLTVL.

The rearrangement uses TRBV7-9 and TRBJ2-3; either TRBD1 or TRBD2 may fit D (5 bases each). The length of the CDR3 is 15 residues. Germline V gene lookup returns CDR1 SEHNR and CDR2 FQNEAQ (reference sequence). V was clipped by 7 bases and J by 0 bases, with 14 bases between them. This chain's CDR3 is CASTYGTVSTDTQYF. Written as DNA, the CDR3 is TGTGCCAGCACCTACGGGACGGTGAGCACAGATACGCAGTATTTT.

The chain combines TRBV28 with TRBJ1-5; D gene uncertain. The CDR3 sequence is 12 residues long. Per germline, CDR1 MDHEN and CDR2 SYDVKM. Deletions cut 2 bases from V and 8 bases from J, with 7 bases between. CDR3: CASSLEFKPQHF. The CDR3 DNA reads as TGTGCCAGCAGTTTAGAGTTTAAGCCCCAGCATTTT.

V usage is TRBV27 and J usage is TRBJ1-5; unclear D gene. The germline V gene has CDR1 MNHEY and CDR2 SMNVEV (reference sequence). The V end was cut by 6 bases, the J end by 3 bases, with 6 bases between. CDR3 length: 12 amino acids. The CDR3 is CASSRSNQPQHF. DNA of the CDR3: TGTGCCAGCAGCCGCTCCAATCAGCCCCAGCATTTT.

The chain has TRBV3-1 (or the pseudogene TRBV3-2) and TRBJ2-3; 8 bases line up with TRBD2. Trimming removed 6 bases from V and 0 bases from J; junction bases left unmatched: 5. Germline CDR1 reads LGHDT; CDR2 reads YNNKEL (reference sequence). The CDR3 consists of 15 residues. CDR3 sequence: CASRQTSESTDTQYF. CDR3 sequence (DNA): TGTGCCAGCAGACAGACTAGCGAGAGCACAGATACGCAGTATTTT.

V gene TRBV3-1 (or the pseudogene TRBV3-2) combines with J gene TRBJ1-4; D gene uncertain. The germline CDR1 and CDR2 sequences are LGHDT and YNNKEL (reference sequence). The CDR3 consists of 13 residues. Trimming removed 0 bases at V and 7 bases at J, with 6 bases between. CDR3 sequence reads: CASSQDTVEKLFF. DNA for the CDR3: TGTGCCAGCAGCCAAGATACGGTTGAAAAACTGTTTTTT.

The rearrangement links TRBV27 to TRBJ2-1, with D tentatively TRBD1 (6 bases). CDR1 and CDR2 (germline): MNHEY, SMNVEV (reference sequence). The CDR3 has 14 residues. Trimming shortened V by 7 bases and J by 14 bases, and 24 bases separated the two germline ends. CDR3 sequence (DNA): TGTGCCAGCAAACCGGGACATAATACAATGAGGGAGTTCTTC. Translating gives CASKPGHNTMREFF.

Only one count was recorded for this clone. The chain has TRBV18 and TRBJ1-2; 8 positions match TRBD1. J lost 8 bases, V lost 0 bases, and 5 bases had no gene match. This CDR3 is 14 amino acids long. Germline assignment: CDR1 KGHSH and CDR2 LQKENI. The DNA of the CDR3 is TGTGCCAGCTCACCACCCGGACAGGGAGTGGGCTACACCTTC. Protein product: CASSPPGQGVGYTF. Variable domain in full (rest from reference TRBV18 and TRBJ1-2): NAGVMQNPRHLVRRRGQEARLRCSPMKGHSHVYWYRQLPEEGLKFMVYLQKENIIDESGMPKERFSAEFPKEGPSILRIQQVVRGDSAAYFCASSPPGQGVGYTFGSGTRLTVV.

The CDR3 DNA sequence: TGTGCCAGCAGCTTACAGGACCCTGGGGCCAACGTCCTGACTTTC. This codes for CASSLQDPGANVLTF. The chain is built from TRBV5-4 and TRBJ2-6, with TRBD1 as a possible D gene (5 bases). From germline, CDR1 is SGHNT and CDR2 YYREEE (reference sequence). The CDR3 runs to 15 residues. Trimming shortened V by 2 bases and J by 2 bases, and 8 bases separated the two germline ends.

The V gene is TRBV6-4, the J gene TRBJ2-1; 14 nucleotides line up with TRBD2. Germline CDR1 and CDR2: MRHNA and SNTAGT. The ends lost 5 bases at V and 6 bases at J; junction bases unmatched: 6. The CDR3 totals 16 residues. CDR3 sequence (DNA): TGTGCCAGCAGTTCTTCCGGGACTAGCGGGAGCAATGAGCAGTTCTTC. It yields the protein CASSSSGTSGSNEQFF.

The chain carries TRBV5-1 and TRBJ2-2; TRBD1 agrees at 9 bases. Losses at the gene ends were 5 bases for V and 1 base for J; bases not matched to a gene: 3. Germline V gives CDR1 SGHRS, CDR2 YFSETQ. The length of the CDR3 is 15 residues. CDR3 DNA: TGCGCCAGCAGTAAGGGACAGGGGAACACCGGGGAGCTGTTTTTT. It yields the protein CASSKGQGNTGELFF.

V and J are TRBV29-1 and TRBJ1-1, with D perhaps matching TRBD1 (5 bases). Germline values: CDR1 SQVTM, CDR2 ANQGSEA. The V gene lost 8 bases and the J gene lost 5 bases, with 18 bases spanning the gap. The CDR3 totals 13 residues. CDR3 coding DNA: TGCAGCTCAAATGGGCAGGGCGGGACTGAAGCTTTCTTT. It is translated as CSSNGQGGTEAFF.

The genes are TRBV5-1 and TRBJ1-1; unclear D gene. V dropped 7 bases and J dropped 4 bases, with 11 bases sitting between them. There are 12 residues in the CDR3. The germline V gene encodes CDR1 SGHRS and CDR2 YFSETQ. The CDR3 spells CASLGYGTEAFF. CDR3 bases: TGCGCCAGCTTGGGGTACGGCACTGAAGCTTTCTTT. The variable domain in full, completed from reference TRBV5-1 and TRBJ1-1, reads KAGVTQTPRYLIKTRGQQVTLSCSPISGHRSVSWYQQTPGQGLQFLFEYFSETQRNKGNFPGRFSGRQFSNSRSEMNVSTLELGDSALYLCASLGYGTEAFFGQGTRLTVV.

The chain couples TRBV4-1 to TRBJ1-2; 7 nucleotides align to TRBD1. Trimming removed 4 bases from V and 4 bases from J; junction bases left unmatched: 6. Germline V gene lookup returns CDR1 MGHRA and CDR2 YSYEKL. The CDR3 consists of 14 residues. The CDR3 DNA is TGCGCCAGCAGCCTCACAGGGGACGGCTATGGCTACACCTTC. It yields the protein CASSLTGDGYGYTF.

The chain recombines TRBV10-3 with TRBJ1-2; D unclear. V gave up 10 bases and J gave up 0 bases, with 9 bases separating them. Germline V gene sequence: CDR1 ENHRY, CDR2 SYGVKD. The CDR3 contains 12 residues. In nucleotides, the CDR3 is TGTGCCACCGGCCAGACTAACTATGGCTACACCTTC. Amino acids: CATGQTNYGYTF.

This clone appeared once. An end of the junction does not agree with germline; a read error may underlie this. DNA of the CDR3: TGTGCCACCTCATCCCAGGGGGCGTCCTACGAGCAGTACTTC. Its translation: CATSSQGASYEQYF. This chain uses TRBV18 with TRBJ2-7; 8 nucleotides line up with TRBD1. Germline V gene sequence: CDR1 KGHSH, CDR2 LQKENI. The CDR3 sequence is 14 residues long.